This entry lists 28 T cell receptor beta chains sequenced from one sample in a study of shared T cell receptors in the human thymus. Profiled with immunoSEQ multiplex PCR; TCRdb holds only in-frame clones, not every one. This table holds hundreds of thousands of clones, around 87% found once. This same sample was also taken into another study, of human thymus T cells.

The sequenced sample was thymocytes. The receptor set was obtained from a boy under two years old with a congenital heart defect.

The chain joins TRBV28 to TRBJ2-1, with 9 bases lining up with TRBD2. The V gene end was trimmed by 7 bases and the J gene end by 9 bases; junction bases not matched to a gene: 13. CDR3 size: 15 residues. Germline V CDR1 and CDR2: MDHEN, SYDVKM. CDR3 DNA: TGTGCCAGCAATCGGGCTAGCGGGAACCCAAGTGAGCAGTTCTTC. As protein: CASNRASGNPSEQFF. Filled out from reference TRBV28 and TRBJ2-1, the complete variable domain reads DVKVTQSSRYLVKRTGEKVFLECVQDMDHENMFWYRQDPGLGLRLIYFSYDVKMKEKGDIPEGYSVSREKKERFSLILESASTNQTSMYLCASNRASGNPSEQFFGPGTRLTVL.

The chain is built from TRBV5-6 and TRBJ1-5, with a tentative D call TRBD1 (5 bases). The germline V and J ends were trimmed by 3 bases and 4 bases, with 11 bases remaining between them. The germline V gene has CDR1 SGHDT and CDR2 YYEEEE. This CDR3 region has 14 residues. CDR3 sequence reads: CASSYKTANQPQHF. CDR3 nucleotide sequence: TGTGCCAGCAGCTACAAGACAGCTAATCAGCCCCAGCATTTT.

The chain has TRBV11-2 and TRBJ1-2; 12 bases line up with TRBD1. This CDR3 region has 17 residues. Germline CDR1 is SGHAT and CDR2 is FQNNGV. Trimming cost V 3 bases and J 3 bases; bases outside gene matches: 8. This chain's CDR3 is CASSLGTGGVVDYGYTF. In DNA form, the CDR3 reads TGTGCCAGCAGCTTGGGGACAGGGGGCGTTGTGGACTATGGCTACACCTTC.

This sequence joins TRBV28 and TRBJ1-4; D perhaps matches TRBD1 (6 bases). This CDR3 spans 16 amino acids. CDR1 MDHEN and CDR2 SYDVKM come from the germline V gene. V dropped 5 bases and J dropped 4 bases, with 17 bases sitting between them. Here the CDR3 DNA reads TGTGCCAGCAGTCCCAAGCTTGGACAGAATAATGAAAAACTGTTTTTT. It translates to CASSPKLGQNNEKLFF.

The rearrangement links TRBV19 to TRBJ2-7; D might be TRBD2 (6 bases). This CDR3 is built from 15 residues. The germline CDR1 and CDR2 sequences are LNHDA and SQIVND (reference sequence). V gave up 7 bases and J gave up 6 bases, with 22 bases separating them. This CDR3 is CASKANGGSRSEQYF. As DNA, the CDR3 is TGTGCCAGTAAAGCGAACGGGGGATCCCGCTCCGAGCAGTACTTC.

The gene calls are TRBV19 and TRBJ2-1; 8 bases are a match to TRBD1. CDR1 is LNHDA and CDR2 is SQIVND in the germline V gene (reference sequence). This CDR3 is 14 amino acids long. Trimming cost V 9 bases and J 7 bases; bases outside gene matches: 11. The CDR3 loop is CASKDRVNLNEQFF. The CDR3 nucleotides are TGTGCCAGCAAGGACAGGGTAAATTTGAATGAGCAGTTCTTC.

This clone showed up just once. The J gene is TRBJ2-1, the V gene TRBV13, with D possibly matching TRBD1 (5 bases). Germline V gene data show CDR1 as PRHDT and CDR2 as FYEKMQ (reference sequence). V lost 4 bases to trimming and J lost 3 bases, with 16 bases between them. This CDR3 has 16 amino acids. In DNA, the CDR3 is TGTGCCAGCAGCTCCTACAACAGGCGGTTCTACAATGAGCAGTTCTTC. Protein sequence: CASSSYNRRFYNEQFF.

This chain joins TRBV2 and TRBJ2-7; tentative D call: TRBD1 (6 bases). The V and J ends lost 6 bases and 0 bases respectively, with 30 bases between them. The CDR3 is 20 residues long. The germline V gene has CDR1 SNHLY and CDR2 FYNNEI. The CDR3 loop is CASRDVAQGNGRGLSYEQYF. CDR3 in DNA: TGTGCCAGCAGGGACGTCGCACAGGGAAATGGTAGAGGCCTCTCCTACGAGCAGTACTTC.

The V call is TRBV7-2, the J call TRBJ1-5, with D unclear. The germline V gene encodes CDR1 SGHTA and CDR2 FQGNSA. Trimming took 5 bases from V and 0 from J, leaving 17 bases between them. The CDR3 extends over 17 amino acids. CDR3 DNA sequence: TGTGCCAGCAGCCCACAAACAGAGAAATATAGCAATCAGCCCCAGCATTTT. Translation gives CASSPQTEKYSNQPQHF.

This clone came up once. The CDR3 DNA reads as TGTGCCAGCAGTTTCGGGCAGAGGGCCTACGAGCAGTACTTC. Protein: CASSFGQRAYEQYF. The chain uses TRBV27 and TRBJ2-7; D may be TRBD2 (5 bases). V lost 3 bases and J 2 bases, leaving 11 bases between the germline ends. The CDR3 extends over 14 amino acids. Germline loops: CDR1 MNHEY, CDR2 SMNVEV (reference sequence).

The chain combines TRBV28 with TRBJ2-7, with TRBD2 as a possible D gene (5 bases). Germline CDR1 reads MDHEN; CDR2 reads SYDVKM. V lost 5 bases to trimming and J lost 0 bases, with 11 bases between them. This CDR3 comprises 14 residues. The CDR3 loop is CASSPSGVSYEQYF. In nucleotides, the CDR3 is TGTGCCAGCAGTCCGTCCGGGGTCTCCTACGAGCAGTACTTC.

A note on this clone: At the DNA level, this CDR3 is encoded by other sequences in the same sample as well. This sequence joins TRBV9 and TRBJ2-1, with 10 positions matching TRBD2. This CDR3 comprises 15 residues. Germline assignment: CDR1 SGDLS and CDR2 YYNGEE. Unmatched junction bases numbered 0, after V lost 0 bases and J lost 3 bases. CDR3 in amino acids: CASSVVAGGYNEQFF. Here the CDR3 DNA reads TGTGCCAGCAGCGTAGTAGCGGGAGGCTACAATGAGCAGTTCTTC.

This clone was seen once. The chain carries TRBV28 and TRBJ2-1; 7 bases map to TRBD1. Looked up from germline, CDR1 is MDHEN and CDR2 is SYDVKM. The V and J ends lost 8 bases and 6 bases, in that order; junction bases with no gene match: 10. The CDR3 runs to 14 residues. This chain's CDR3 is CASSDRARSNEQFF. The CDR3 DNA sequence: TGTGCCAGCTCCGACAGGGCCAGGTCCAATGAGCAGTTCTTC.

The chain is built from TRBV9 and TRBJ1-2, with D perhaps TRBD1 (6 bases). Per the germline V gene, CDR1 is SGDLS and CDR2 is YYNGEE. CDR3 length: 13 residues. V was clipped by 2 bases and J by 8 bases, with 13 bases between them. In DNA form, the CDR3 reads TGTGCCAGCAGCGTTACAGGGAAGGAGGGCTACACCTTC. Translated, it gives CASSVTGKEGYTF.

This chain's CDR3 is CAWRGDFSGNEQFF. The CDR3 nucleotides read TGTGCCTGGAGGGGGGACTTCTCTGGGAATGAGCAGTTCTTC. This chain joins TRBV30 and TRBJ2-1, with a tentative D call TRBD2 (6 bases). Between the trimmed V and J ends, which lost 3 bases and 7 bases, there was a span of 16 bases. Per germline, CDR1 GTSNPN and CDR2 SVGIG (reference sequence). The CDR3 runs 14 residues.

This chain uses TRBV10-2 with TRBJ1-6; 9 bases agree with TRBD1. V shed 2 bases and J 7 bases; nucleotides not matched to a gene: 9. The germline CDR1 and CDR2 sequences are WSHSY and SAAADI. The CDR3 is made up of 17 amino acids. The CDR3 bases are TGCGCCAGCAGTGAGACACCTAGGACAGGGGCGAATTCACCCCTCCACTTT. Protein sequence: CASSETPRTGANSPLHF.

V usage is TRBV19 and J usage is TRBJ2-1, with a tentative D call TRBD1 (6 bases). Germline CDR1 and CDR2: LNHDA and SQIVND (reference sequence). CDR3 size: 15 residues. Trimming cost V 5 bases and J 4 bases, with 15 bases left between them. The CDR3 DNA reads TGTGCCAGTAGTCCCCTAACGACAGGATACAATGAGCAGTTCTTC. Amino acids: CASSPLTTGYNEQFF.

The chain joins TRBV6-5 to TRBJ2-7; D may be TRBD2 (5 bases). This CDR3 is 11 amino acids long. V gave up 8 bases and J gave up 1 base, with 6 bases separating them. The germline V gene has CDR1 MNHEY and CDR2 SVGAGI. The CDR3 loop is CASRGSYEQYF. The DNA of the CDR3 is TGTGCCAGCCGAGGGTCCTACGAGCAGTACTTC.

The V and J genes are TRBV11-2 and TRBJ1-5; 8 bases align to TRBD1. The CDR3 totals 16 residues. Losses at the gene ends were 5 bases for V and 2 bases for J; bases not matched to a gene: 8. Per the germline V gene, CDR1 is SGHAT and CDR2 is FQNNGV. Written as DNA, the CDR3 is TGTGCCAGCAGCCCGACCGGACAGGGTGGCAATCAGCCCCAGCATTTT. Translation gives CASSPTGQGGNQPQHF. Drawing the rest from reference TRBV11-2 and TRBJ1-5, the complete variable domain is EAGVAQSPRYKIIEKRQSVAFWCNPISGHATLYWYQQILGQGPKLLIQFQNNGVVDDSQLPKDRFSAERLKGVDSTLKIQPAKLEDSAVYLCASSPTGQGGNQPQHFGDGTRLSIL.

The chain combines TRBV27 with TRBJ2-7; 7 bases fit TRBD1. This CDR3 spans 15 amino acids. In germline, CDR1 is MNHEY, CDR2 SMNVEV (reference sequence). Trimming took 6 bases from V and 3 from J; bases not matched to a gene: 11. The CDR3 loop reads CASSPPGQHHYEQYF. As DNA, the CDR3 is TGTGCCAGCAGCCCCCCGGGACAGCATCACTACGAGCAGTACTTC.

V gene TRBV6-5 combines with J gene TRBJ2-7, with 12 positions matching TRBD2. With V trimmed by 8 bases and J by 3 bases, 8 bases remained unmatched. The CDR3 length is 15 residues. CDR1 is MNHEY, CDR2 SVGAGI, per germline. This chain's CDR3 is CASGTSGRVSYEQYF. The CDR3 DNA sequence: TGTGCCAGCGGGACTAGCGGGCGGGTTAGCTACGAGCAGTACTTC.

The chain links TRBV9 to TRBJ2-5; tentatively, D is TRBD2 (6 bases). This CDR3 is 19 amino acids long. V lost 0 bases to trimming and J lost 1 base, with 22 bases between them. Germline V gives CDR1 SGDLS, CDR2 YYNGEE. The CDR3 is CASSVGSSGTPGVQETQYF. Here the CDR3 DNA reads TGTGCCAGCAGCGTAGGAAGTTCAGGGACTCCGGGGGTCCAAGAGACCCAGTACTTC.

V and J are TRBV30 and TRBJ1-2; 7 bases fit TRBD1. The germline CDR1 and CDR2 sequences are GTSNPN and SVGIG (reference sequence). J was trimmed by 4 bases and V by 5 bases; bases with no gene match: 7. This CDR3 comprises 13 residues. Here the CDR3 reads CAWLGQTSYGYTF. The DNA of the CDR3 is TGTGCCTGGCTGGGACAGACCTCCTATGGCTACACCTTC.

V gene TRBV5-5 combines with J gene TRBJ1-1, with a weak D call TRBD1 (5 bases). The CDR3 runs 12 residues. V lost 1 base to trimming and J lost 5 bases, with 6 bases between them. The germline V gene has CDR1 SGHKS and CDR2 YYEKEE (reference sequence). CDR3 amino acids: CASSLRGTEAFF. The CDR3 DNA is TGTGCCAGCAGCTTGCGGGGGACTGAAGCTTTCTTT.

The CDR3 sequence is CARLRRAFRNEQFF. The CDR3 DNA is TGTGCCAGACTCCGGAGGGCCTTCAGGAATGAGCAGTTCTTC. The chain carries TRBV2 and TRBJ2-1; the D gene is possibly TRBD2 (6 bases). Deletions cut 9 bases from V and 7 bases from J, with 19 bases between. Germline assignment: CDR1 SNHLY and CDR2 FYNNEI. This CDR3 is built from 14 residues.

The V gene is TRBV7-9, the J gene TRBJ1-2, with D uncertain. The V end was cut by 5 bases, the J end by 8 bases, with 9 bases between. CDR3 length equals 11 residues. Per germline, CDR1 SEHNR and CDR2 FQNEAQ (reference sequence). CDR3 sequence (DNA): TGTGCCAGCAGCCCTGCGGAGGGCTACACCTTC. Amino acid sequence: CASSPAEGYTF.

This chain uses TRBV28 with TRBJ1-5; D remains ambiguous. V was cut by 3 bases and J by 2 bases, with 23 bases left in between. There are 19 residues in the CDR3. Germline V gives CDR1 MDHEN, CDR2 SYDVKM. This CDR3 is CASSFLRDRFKRGNQPQHF. The CDR3 bases are TGTGCCAGCAGTTTTCTCCGCGACCGCTTCAAACGGGGCAATCAGCCCCAGCATTTT.

This clone has more than one count but fewer than ten. The chain carries TRBV5-8 and TRBJ2-7, with TRBD2 matching 11 bases. CDR1 and CDR2 from the germline V gene are SGHTS and YDEGEE. J gave up 0 bases and V 3 bases, and 17 bases lay outside the gene matches. The CDR3 has 20 residues. The CDR3 nucleotides are TGTGCCAGCAGCTCACAGGGACAGGGCACGACTAGCGGGGACTCCTACGAGCAGTACTTC. Translation gives CASSSQGQGTTSGDSYEQYF.